Below, 26 T cell receptor beta chains from the same sample are listed, as sequenced in a study of beta chain features in type 1 diabetes. Expressed TCRB transcripts were sequenced, since all the RNA that had been isolated was reverse transcribed. Only in-frame clones appear in the TCRdb table, and some are missing; sequencing was by immunoSEQ multiplex PCR. The sample yields around 250,000 clones, 25% to 30% seen once. Sequencing was performed on central memory CD4+ T cells from blood. Receptor source: a man aged 25-45 years in good health.

The chain recombines TRBV6-1 with TRBJ1-5; maybe TRBD1 (5 bases). The CDR3 loop spans 14 amino acids. CDR1 and CDR2 from the germline V gene are MNHNS and SASEGT. Deletions cut 4 bases from V and 6 bases from J, with 13 bases between. This chain's CDR3 is CASSGQGHGQPQHF. The DNA of the CDR3 is TGTGCCAGCAGTGGCCAGGGTCATGGTCAGCCCCAGCATTTT.

The chain has TRBV30 and TRBJ1-2; 8 bases align to TRBD1. Germline V gives CDR1 GTSNPN, CDR2 SVGIG (reference sequence). V gave up 2 bases and J gave up 4 bases; unmatched junction bases: 3. This CDR3 contains 13 residues. CDR3 sequence (DNA): TGTGCCTGGAGTCCAGGGGGCAGCTATGGCTACACCTTC. This translates into CAWSPGGSYGYTF.

This clone occurred a few times. The chain is built from TRBV29-1 and TRBJ2-7; 10 bases match TRBD1. This CDR3 is built from 14 residues. Germline CDR1 SQVTM, CDR2 ANQGSEA. The V and J ends lost 3 bases and 2 bases, in that order; junction bases with no gene match: 4. CDR3 protein: CSVEAGQGAYEQYF. DNA of the CDR3: TGCAGCGTTGAGGCCGGACAGGGGGCCTACGAGCAGTACTTC.

The chain uses TRBV28 and TRBJ2-7, with TRBD2 matching over 8 bases. CDR3 length: 14 amino acids. Germline values: CDR1 MDHEN, CDR2 SYDVKM. The V segment lost 7 bases and the J segment 0 bases; nucleotides outside the gene matches: 5. DNA of the CDR3: TGTGCCAGCATCCCCAGCGGGAGCTCCTACGAGCAGTACTTC. Its translation: CASIPSGSSYEQYF.

The CDR3 here is CASSIVSLSTDTQYF. DNA of the CDR3: TGTGCCAGTAGTATTGTGAGCCTTAGCACAGATACGCAGTATTTT. This chain links TRBV19 with TRBJ2-3; D unclear. This CDR3 is 15 amino acids long. V was cut by 3 bases and J by 0 bases, with 10 bases left in between. In germline, CDR1 is LNHDA, CDR2 SQIVND (reference sequence).

The J gene is TRBJ2-1, the V gene TRBV9, with 8 bases aligning to TRBD2. Looked up from germline, CDR1 is SGDLS and CDR2 is YYNGEE. The CDR3 is made up of 18 amino acids. With 0 bases clipped from V and 0 bases from J, the junction kept 8 bases outside the gene matches. The CDR3 here is CASSVGVSGASSYNEQFF. The CDR3 DNA reads TGTGCCAGCAGCGTAGGAGTTAGCGGGGCTAGCTCCTACAATGAGCAGTTCTTC.

V and J are TRBV4-1 and TRBJ1-2; D remains ambiguous. This CDR3 is built from 13 residues. Between the trimmed V and J ends, which lost 1 base and 13 bases, there was a span of 16 bases. CDR1 is MGHRA and CDR2 is YSYEKL in the germline V gene. Written as DNA, the CDR3 is TGCGCCAGCAGCCAAGTGAATCGTGACAATACCACCTTC. Amino acid sequence: CASSQVNRDNTTF.

This clone was seen more than once but under ten times. The chain carries TRBV6-5 and TRBJ1-2, with TRBD1 as a possible D gene (6 bases). Per the germline V gene, CDR1 is MNHEY and CDR2 is SVGAGI. V was trimmed by 2 bases and J by 3 bases, leaving 16 bases between them. The CDR3 covers 16 residues. The CDR3 sequence is CASSYRRSGADYGYTF. In nucleotides, the CDR3 is TGTGCCAGCAGTTACCGGAGGTCAGGGGCGGACTATGGCTACACCTTC.

V and J are TRBV5-1 and TRBJ2-7, with a weak D call TRBD2 (6 bases). The CDR3 length is 15 residues. Germline V gives CDR1 SGHRS, CDR2 YFSETQ. The V end lost 4 bases, the J end lost 2 bases, and 16 bases lay between the germline ends. The CDR3 coding sequence is TGCGCCAGCAGCATCGGGACTGCGAACCCCTACGAGCAGTACTTC. Translated: CASSIGTANPYEQYF.

This chain links TRBV30 with TRBJ2-3, with 7 bases that match TRBD2. The trim removed 3 bases at V and 2 bases at J, leaving 5 bases unmatched. The germline gives CDR1 GTSNPN, CDR2 SVGIG (reference sequence). The CDR3 runs to 14 residues. This CDR3 is CAWRYAGATDTQYF. The CDR3 nucleotides read TGTGCCTGGAGGTACGCGGGAGCCACAGATACGCAGTATTTT.

The rearrangement uses TRBV9 and TRBJ2-3; 8 bases align to TRBD1. V lost 6 bases to trimming and J lost 3 bases; unmatched junction nucleotides: 9. The CDR3 is 15 residues long. From germline, CDR1 is SGDLS and CDR2 YYNGEE. The CDR3 DNA sequence: TGTGCCAGCACCACAACAGGGGGTGGGACAGATACGCAGTATTTT. It translates to CASTTTGGGTDTQYF.

This clone was seen more than once but under ten times. The rearrangement uses TRBV5-1 and TRBJ2-7, with 7 bases matching TRBD1. This CDR3 spans 13 amino acids. Trimming took 6 bases from V and 1 from J; bases not matched to a gene: 4. Germline V lookup: CDR1 SGHRS, CDR2 YFSETQ. Here the CDR3 DNA reads TGCGCCAGCACCCCGGGACAGTCCTACGAGCAGTACTTC. Its protein is CASTPGQSYEQYF.

This chain connects TRBV6-6 to TRBJ1-1, with D perhaps TRBD1 (6 bases). V was clipped by 6 bases and J by 4 bases, with 21 bases between them. The CDR3 has 16 residues. CDR1 and CDR2 (germline): MNHNY, SVGAGI (reference sequence). The CDR3 here is CASSPTAGGASTEAFF. CDR3 coding DNA: TGTGCCAGCAGCCCGACCGCGGGGGGCGCTTCCACTGAAGCTTTCTTT.

The chain links TRBV30 to TRBJ2-7; a weak D match, TRBD1 (6 bases). Per the germline V gene, CDR1 is GTSNPN and CDR2 is SVGIG (reference sequence). Trimming removed 8 bases from V and 2 bases from J, with 13 bases in between. This CDR3 comprises 12 residues. The CDR3 protein is CAVARQAYEQYF. CDR3 nucleotide sequence: TGTGCCGTGGCTAGACAGGCCTACGAGCAGTACTTC.

The genes are TRBV6-5 and TRBJ2-5; TRBD1 agrees at 7 bases. Germline CDR1 MNHEY, CDR2 SVGAGI. The J segment lost 7 bases and the V segment lost 6 bases, leaving 8 bases of the junction unmatched. This CDR3 has 13 amino acids. DNA of the CDR3: TGTGCCAGCAGACCCGACAGGGCGAGGACCCAGTACTTC. Its protein product is CASRPDRARTQYF.

This rearrangement joins TRBV7-2 to TRBJ2-1; 13 nucleotides match TRBD2. This CDR3 spans 15 amino acids. Germline CDR1 reads SGHTA; CDR2 reads FQGNSA. The V gene end was trimmed by 3 bases and the J gene end by 9 bases; junction bases not matched to a gene: 5. The CDR3 reads CASSFTTSGRTEQFF. CDR3 in DNA: TGTGCCAGCAGCTTTACGACTAGCGGGAGGACTGAGCAGTTCTTC.

This chain joins TRBV7-2 and TRBJ2-2, with TRBD2 matching 7 bases. With 4 bases clipped from V and 3 bases from J, the junction kept 8 bases outside the gene matches. CDR3 length equals 16 residues. Per the germline V gene, CDR1 is SGHTA and CDR2 is FQGNSA. Here the CDR3 DNA reads TGTGCCAGCAGCTCCCCTCTGGCGGGAGACACCGGGGAGCTGTTTTTT. Protein: CASSSPLAGDTGELFF.

V gene TRBV20-1 combines with J gene TRBJ1-1; D is unresolved. The V gene lost 3 bases and the J gene lost 11 bases, with 13 bases spanning the gap. The CDR3 spans 11 residues. Germline V gene lookup returns CDR1 DFQATT and CDR2 SNEGSKA (reference sequence). The CDR3, as DNA: TGCAGTGCTAGGGCTGAGAGTGAGGCTTTCTTT. It is translated as CSARAESEAFF.

The J gene is TRBJ2-7, the V gene TRBV4-1; D remains unclear. CDR3 length: 16 residues. CDR1 and CDR2 (germline): MGHRA, YSYEKL. The V end lost 3 bases, the J end lost 5 bases, and 20 bases lay between the germline ends. Here the CDR3 reads CASSQINLGFSDEQYF. The CDR3, as DNA: TGCGCCAGCAGCCAGATCAACTTAGGGTTTTCGGACGAGCAGTACTTC.

The CDR3, as DNA: TGTGCCTGGGGACAGCTCTCTGGGGCCAACGTCCTGACTTTC. This gives the protein CAWGQLSGANVLTF. The chain uses TRBV30 and TRBJ2-6; possible D gene TRBD1, 6 bases. Germline V lookup: CDR1 GTSNPN, CDR2 SVGIG (reference sequence). CDR3 length equals 14 residues. The V and J ends lost 5 bases and 0 bases respectively, with 8 bases between them.

This chain uses TRBV30 with TRBJ1-2; TRBD1 agrees at 8 bases. Trimming at V came to 5 bases and at J to 4 bases, leaving 6 bases not matched to a gene. CDR3 length: 13 residues. From germline, CDR1 is GTSNPN and CDR2 SVGIG (reference sequence). In nucleotides, the CDR3 is TGTGCCTGGGCAGGGGGCCCTTTCTATGGCTACACCTTC. Translated: CAWAGGPFYGYTF.

This clone was counted a few times. The chain uses TRBV11-2 and TRBJ2-3; D might be TRBD1 (6 bases). CDR3 length equals 15 residues. V lost 1 base to trimming and J lost 2 bases, with 10 bases between them. Germline CDR1 SGHAT, CDR2 FQNNGV. CDR3 loop: CASSLVGAPTDTQYF. The CDR3 coding sequence is TGTGCCAGCAGCTTAGTGGGGGCTCCCACAGATACGCAGTATTTT.

This clone was picked up a small number of times. CDR3 nucleotide sequence: TGTGCCAGCAGTGGAATGGGGGTGGGAAACACCATATATTTT. It codes for CASSGMGVGNTIYF. The chain carries TRBV7-2 and TRBJ1-3; D may be TRBD1 (5 bases). CDR3 length: 14 residues. In germline, CDR1 is SGHTA, CDR2 FQGNSA. The V and J ends lost 6 bases and 4 bases respectively, with 13 bases between them.

This clone was observed a few times. The rearrangement uses TRBV10-3 and TRBJ2-7; D is perhaps TRBD1 (5 bases). V lost 3 bases and J lost 1, with 13 bases in between. CDR1 is ENHRY and CDR2 is SYGVKD in the germline V gene. CDR3 length equals 15 residues. CDR3 DNA: TGTGCCATCAGTGATTCCGGACACGGGTCCTACGAGCAGTACTTC. Its translation: CAISDSGHGSYEQYF.

The chain has TRBV5-1 and TRBJ2-6; D gene unclear. Trimming cost V 2 bases and J 0 bases, with 9 bases left between them. Germline V lookup: CDR1 SGHRS, CDR2 YFSETQ. The CDR3 runs to 16 residues. The DNA for the CDR3 is TGCGCCAGCAGCTTTTCAGGAAACTCTGGGGCCAACGTCCTGACTTTC. As protein: CASSFSGNSGANVLTF.

This clone was seen ten or more times. The chain carries TRBV30 and TRBJ2-7; 7 bases are shared with TRBD1. Losses at the gene ends were 5 bases for V and 7 bases for J; bases not matched to a gene: 11. The CDR3 has 13 amino acids. From germline, CDR1 is GTSNPN and CDR2 SVGIG (reference sequence). DNA of the CDR3: TGTGCCTGGCAACCGGGACAGCGAGCAGAGCAGTACTTC. It is translated as CAWQPGQRAEQYF.